This paragraph covers one T cell receptor (beta chain) sequence. This specimen belongs to a study of blood T cell repertoires in COVID-19. Looking at the study overall: COVID-19 samples collected from the United States, Italy and Spain covered acute and convalescent phases. T cells, B-cell-depleted T cells, or PBMCs provided the cDNA or gDNA that served as material.

The V and J ends lost 4 bases and 13 bases respectively, with 12 bases between them. Germline CDR1 is SGHNT and CDR2 is YYREEE (reference sequence). The CDR3 contains 11 residues. Original processing notes: Reference gene primer amplification gave nucleated cell count estimates. This table comes from immunoSEQ multiplex PCR, and its TCRdb copy is limited to in-frame clones, with some not included. The DNA was the basis for D and trimming; V, J and clone size are from that table. The sample records fewer than 25,000 clones, more than 90% being singletons. This chain joins TRBV5-4 and TRBJ2-1; D may be TRBD1 (6 bases). The sequence derives from a human donor in a cohort sampled during active COVID-19. Sequenced: peripheral blood. CDR3: CASSGDTHQFF. In nucleotides, the CDR3 is TGTGCCAGCAGCGGGGACACTCACCAGTTCTTC.